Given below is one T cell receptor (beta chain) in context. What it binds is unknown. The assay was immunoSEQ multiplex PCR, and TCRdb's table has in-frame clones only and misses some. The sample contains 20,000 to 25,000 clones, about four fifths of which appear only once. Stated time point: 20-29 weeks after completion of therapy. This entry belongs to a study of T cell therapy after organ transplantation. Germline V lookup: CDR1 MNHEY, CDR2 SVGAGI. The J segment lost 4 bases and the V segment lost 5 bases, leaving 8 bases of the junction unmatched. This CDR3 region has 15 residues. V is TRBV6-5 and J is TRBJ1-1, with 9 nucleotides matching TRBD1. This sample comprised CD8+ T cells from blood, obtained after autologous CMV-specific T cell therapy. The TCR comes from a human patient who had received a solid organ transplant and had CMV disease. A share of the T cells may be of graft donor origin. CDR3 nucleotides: TGTGCCAGCAGTCTATACAGGGGACAGGGCACTGAAGCTTTCTTT. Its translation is CASSLYRGQGTEAFF.